Each of the 22 T cell receptor beta chains below was sequenced from the same sample in a study of Ad26.COV2.S vaccination and SARS-CoV-2 variants. Only in-frame clones appear in the TCRdb table, and some are missing; sequencing was by immunoSEQ multiplex PCR. The table shows roughly 460,000 clones, with nearly 90% occurring only once. The treatment here: about 20 received Ad26.COV2.S at low or high dose, single or two shots; about 5 received placebo; per-sample allocation not given. The samples date from day 63 after the first vaccine or placebo injection. The starting material was peripheral blood, obtained in a trial of Ad26.COV2.S vaccine versus placebo. These receptors all come from a person between 18 and 65 years old who received the Ad26.COV2.S COVID-19 vaccine or a placebo.

The genes are TRBV7-2 and TRBJ1-2; D might be TRBD1 (6 bases). Between the trimmed V and J ends, which lost 5 bases and 1 base, there was a span of 20 bases. The CDR3 length is 17 residues. In germline, CDR1 is SGHTA, CDR2 FQGNSA. This CDR3 reads CASSQSRGHAVNYGYTF. The CDR3 DNA follows: TGTGCCAGCAGCCAATCCCGGGGGCACGCAGTTAACTATGGCTACACCTTC.

This rearrangement joins TRBV29-1 to TRBJ2-7; D is unresolved. V lost 0 bases to trimming and J lost 3 bases, with 9 bases between them. The CDR3 has 13 residues. Germline CDR1 SQVTM, CDR2 ANQGSEA. This chain's CDR3 is CSVEEPASYEQYF. CDR3 bases: TGCAGCGTTGAAGAGCCTGCTAGCTACGAGCAGTACTTC.

This clone was seen once. CDR3 residues: CAISSGNAYNEQFF. The CDR3 DNA follows: TGTGCCATCAGTAGCGGGAACGCCTACAATGAGCAGTTCTTC. This chain uses TRBV10-3 with TRBJ2-1, with 7 bases identical to TRBD2. The germline V gene has CDR1 ENHRY and CDR2 SYGVKD. Trimming removed 5 bases from V and 2 bases from J; junction bases left unmatched: 3. This CDR3 has 14 residues.

This chain links TRBV29-1 with TRBJ1-2; no definite D call. The germline V and J ends were trimmed by 6 bases and 10 bases, with 15 bases remaining between them. The germline V gene has CDR1 SQVTM and CDR2 ANQGSEA. This CDR3 spans 11 amino acids. For the CDR3, the DNA is TGCAGCGTCTTAATCGGGGTAGTCTACACCTTC. It yields the protein CSVLIGVVYTF.

V and J are TRBV6-5 and TRBJ2-1, with D unresolved. V lost 2 bases to trimming and J lost 10 bases, with 9 bases between them. The V gene's germline CDR1 is MNHEY and CDR2 SVGAGI. The CDR3 spans 12 residues. The CDR3 here is CASSYPASEQFF. For the CDR3, the DNA is TGTGCCAGCAGTTACCCGGCCAGCGAGCAGTTCTTC.

The V and J genes are TRBV9 and TRBJ1-1; maybe TRBD1 (5 bases). The germline V and J ends were trimmed by 0 bases and 4 bases, with 10 bases remaining between them. Germline assignment: CDR1 SGDLS and CDR2 YYNGEE. The length of the CDR3 is 14 residues. The CDR3 region has the DNA TGTGCCAGCAGCGTAGACGGGGGACGCACTGAAGCTTTCTTT. The encoded protein is CASSVDGGRTEAFF.

This rearrangement joins TRBV5-5 to TRBJ1-4; D unresolved. CDR3 length equals 15 residues. V lost 4 bases, J lost 6 bases, and 16 bases lay in between. Germline CDR1 and CDR2: SGHKS and YYEKEE (reference sequence). CDR3 sequence: CASSPRRVGYEKLFF. DNA of the CDR3: TGTGCCAGCAGCCCGAGGAGGGTAGGATATGAAAAACTGTTTTTT. The entire variable domain, with the rest obtained from reference TRBV5-5 and TRBJ1-4, is as follows: DAGVTQSPTHLIKTRGQQVTLRCSPISGHKSVSWYQQVLGQGPQFIFQYYEKEERGRGNFPDRFSARQFPNYSSELNVNALLLGDSALYLCASSPRRVGYEKLFFGSGTQLSVL.

The chain uses TRBV3-1 (or the pseudogene TRBV3-2) and TRBJ2-7; TRBD2 matches 11 bases. The CDR3 loop spans 14 amino acids. Losses at the gene ends were 2 bases for V and 9 bases for J; bases not matched to a gene: 6. Germline values: CDR1 LGHDT, CDR2 YNNKEL (reference sequence). The CDR3 protein is CASSQHTSGSVQYF. The CDR3 DNA is TGTGCCAGCAGCCAACATACTAGCGGGAGTGTGCAGTACTTC.

The genes are TRBV27 and TRBJ1-5; 7 bases map to TRBD1. The CDR3 extends over 18 amino acids. Per germline, CDR1 MNHEY and CDR2 SMNVEV (reference sequence). Unmatched junction bases numbered 15, after V lost 3 bases and J lost 4 bases. CDR3 bases: TGTGCCAGCAGTTTGTATTGGGGCCACAGGGGACCAAATCAGCCCCAGCATTTT. This gives the protein CASSLYWGHRGPNQPQHF.

The chain links TRBV18 to TRBJ2-2; D gene unclear. The germline CDR1 and CDR2 sequences are KGHSH and LQKENI. With 4 bases removed from V and 0 bases from J, the gap between germline ends came to 3 bases. This CDR3 has 13 amino acids. In nucleotides, the CDR3 is TGTGCCAGCTCACTTTCGAACACCGGGGAGCTGTTTTTT. Its protein is CASSLSNTGELFF.

J is TRBJ1-4 and V is TRBV7-2, with 8 nucleotides matching TRBD1. V was clipped by 5 bases and J by 4 bases; unmatched bases: 3. Germline values: CDR1 SGHTA, CDR2 FQGNSA. CDR3 size: 14 residues. The CDR3 sequence is CASSTDRGNEKLFF. CDR3 in DNA: TGTGCCAGCAGCACCGACAGGGGTAATGAAAAACTGTTTTTT. Based on the CDR3 plus reference TRBV7-2 and TRBJ1-4, the full variable domain is GAGVSQSPSNKVTEKGKDVELRCDPISGHTALYWYRQSLGQGLEFLIYFQGNSAPDKSGLPSDRFSAERTGGSVSTLTIQRTQQEDSAVYLCASSTDRGNEKLFFGSGTQLSVL.

The J gene is TRBJ1-1, the V gene TRBV5-1; D possibly corresponds to TRBD1 (6 bases). Germline V gene lookup returns CDR1 SGHRS and CDR2 YFSETQ. CDR3 length equals 15 residues. Trimming took off 0 bases at V and 6 bases at J, with 15 bases between the two ends. CDR3 sequence: CASSLDGRGVAEAFF. CDR3 nucleotides: TGCGCCAGCAGCTTGGATGGCAGGGGTGTTGCTGAAGCTTTCTTT.

The rearrangement uses TRBV11-2 and TRBJ2-7, with 13 nucleotides matching TRBD2. CDR1 is SGHAT, CDR2 FQNNGV, per germline. This CDR3 is 16 amino acids long. With V trimmed by 5 bases and J by 2 bases, 6 bases remained unmatched. CDR3 DNA: TGTGCCAGCAGCAGGACTAGCGGGAGTGCGACCTACGAGCAGTACTTC. This sequence encodes CASSRTSGSATYEQYF.

The V gene is TRBV27, the J gene TRBJ2-7; 9 positions agree with TRBD1. CDR1 and CDR2 (germline): MNHEY, SMNVEV (reference sequence). This CDR3 has 13 amino acids. Trimming removed 6 bases from V and 1 base from J; junction bases left unmatched: 1. The CDR3 sequence is CASRGTGSYEQYF. As DNA, the CDR3 is TGTGCCAGCAGGGGGACAGGGTCCTACGAGCAGTACTTC.

The chain uses TRBV18 and TRBJ1-4; TRBD1 agrees at 7 bases. Germline V lookup: CDR1 KGHSH, CDR2 LQKENI. The CDR3 covers 16 residues. V dropped 2 bases and J dropped 7; count of bases not matched to a gene: 10. CDR3 residues: CASSPMNRGGGEKLFF. As DNA, the CDR3 is TGTGCCAGCTCACCAATGAACAGGGGTGGAGGTGAAAAACTGTTTTTT. The entire variable domain, with the rest obtained from reference TRBV18 and TRBJ1-4, is as follows: NAGVMQNPRHLVRRRGQEARLRCSPMKGHSHVYWYRQLPEEGLKFMVYLQKENIIDESGMPKERFSAEFPKEGPSILRIQQVVRGDSAAYFCASSPMNRGGGEKLFFGSGTQLSVL.

The chain is built from TRBV27 and TRBJ1-5; 9 positions match TRBD1. CDR1 and CDR2 from the germline V gene are MNHEY and SMNVEV (reference sequence). After removal of 6 bases from V and 5 bases from J, the junction contained 11 bases not matched to a gene. The length of the CDR3 is 16 residues. In DNA form, the CDR3 reads TGTGCCAGCAGAAAGTCCTCCGGGACAGGGCATCAGCCCCAGCATTTT. It codes for CASRKSSGTGHQPQHF.

The chain has TRBV6-1 and TRBJ2-7, with 8 positions matching TRBD1. Germline values: CDR1 MNHNS, CDR2 SASEGT. V shed 2 bases, J shed 5 bases, and the junction held 5 bases outside the gene matches. The CDR3 totals 14 residues. CDR3 amino acids: CASSEPRGPNEQYF. CDR3 DNA: TGTGCCAGCAGTGAACCCAGGGGGCCAAACGAGCAGTACTTC.

The rearrangement uses TRBV7-9 and TRBJ2-7; a possible D gene is TRBD2 (5 bases). Per germline, CDR1 SEHNR and CDR2 FQNEAQ (reference sequence). This CDR3 is 15 amino acids long. V lost 5 bases to trimming and J lost 5 bases, with 19 bases between them. In DNA form, the CDR3 reads TGTGCCAGCAGCCGACAAGTGGGGTTCGGGAACGAGCAGTACTTC. Protein product: CASSRQVGFGNEQYF.

The chain carries TRBV7-2 and TRBJ2-7; D is perhaps TRBD1 (5 bases). V was pared by 1 base and J by 3 bases, with 10 bases between. The CDR3 length is 14 residues. Per germline, CDR1 SGHTA and CDR2 FQGNSA. CDR3 loop: CASSLVAGNYEQYF. The CDR3 nucleotides are TGTGCCAGCAGCTTAGTGGCAGGGAACTACGAGCAGTACTTC.

The chain carries TRBV6-6 and TRBJ2-5; 7 bases match TRBD1. With V trimmed by 5 bases and J by 4 bases, 10 bases remained unmatched. CDR1 is MNHNY and CDR2 is SVGAGI in the germline V gene (reference sequence). The CDR3 is 15 residues long. The CDR3: CASSDRVGSGETQYF. The CDR3 bases are TGTGCCAGCAGTGACAGGGTCGGTTCAGGAGAGACCCAGTACTTC.

A single count supports this clone. The gene calls are TRBV15 and TRBJ2-1; TRBD2 might be the D (5 bases). CDR3 size: 12 residues. V lost 0 bases, J lost 9 bases, and 6 bases lay in between. CDR1 is LNHNV and CDR2 is YYDKDF in the germline V gene (reference sequence). Written as DNA, the CDR3 is TGTGCCACCAGCAGAGATGAGGGTGAGCAGTTCTTC. It codes for CATSRDEGEQFF.

J is TRBJ1-4 and V is TRBV15; D remains ambiguous. This CDR3 is built from 14 residues. The V gene lost 3 bases and the J gene lost 0 bases, with 5 bases spanning the gap. Germline V gives CDR1 LNHNV, CDR2 YYDKDF (reference sequence). CDR3 coding DNA: TGTGCCACCAGCAGCGGGGCAACTAATGAAAAACTGTTTTTT. Its translation: CATSSGATNEKLFF.